This T cell receptor beta chain is drawn from a study of T-cell memory formation after mild COVID-19. Whole-study context: TCR clusters largely stayed donor specific. Whole-study findings and limits: Within pre-infection memory, some responding clones were found, suggesting cross-reactive memory joined.

The CDR3 runs to 13 residues. V lost 6 bases and J lost 5; bases outside the gene matches: 5. Comment on this clonotype: What it recognizes is unknown.

After 5'RACE with constant-segment primers, TCR alpha and TCR beta cDNA libraries carrying sample barcodes and UMIs were obtained. MiXCR, applied by TCRdb to the 5' RACE reads, yields one record per CDR3 protein. The table lists approximately 500,000 distinct CDR3 sequences, approximately 23% of them singletons. The TCR comes from an adult woman who had mild COVID-19 (a few samples of this study predate the infection). Cell type and time point are not known. Sequencing input: PBMCs or a T cell subset sorted from them (not recorded which). The J gene is TRBJ1-2, the V gene TRBV12-3 or TRBV12-4; 8 bases map to TRBD1. Here the CDR3 DNA reads TGTGCCAGCAGATCGGACAGGGTTTATGGCTACACCTTC. The encoded protein is CASRSDRVYGYTF.